The entry below gives a single TCR beta chain sequence along with its context. The antigen remains undetermined. This record comes from a study of cytomegalovirus exposure and HLA in healthy donors. Study-wide points: The productive fraction for most TCR beta V segments was about 87% or about 30% in an earlier analysis. The authors listed some 160 TCR beta chains as cytomegalovirus-associated.

The primer mix had 60 Vbeta and 13 Jbeta primers. Method: immunoSEQ multiplex PCR; TCRdb's copy keeps in-frame clones and lacks some. The repertoire holds 120,000 or so clones, roughly 78% seen once, with approximately 10% in the top ten. The clonotype originates from a man aged 30 to 39 in good health and CMV-seropositive. Specimen: PBMCs.

The CDR3 here is CSVGTINTEAFF. CDR3 sequence (DNA): TGCAGCGTAGGGACAATTAACACTGAAGCTTTCTTT. The genes are TRBV29-1 and TRBJ1-1; perhaps TRBD1 as D (6 bases). V lost 6 bases and J 2 bases, leaving 10 bases between the germline ends. Germline V gene lookup returns CDR1 SQVTM and CDR2 ANQGSEA. This CDR3 has 12 residues.